The T cell receptor beta chain described here comes from a study of CD8 T cells in Susac syndrome. RNA amounts of roughly 0.5 to 1 ug underwent reverse transcription with random hexamers. The authors amplified TCR beta CDR3 across 54 Vbeta and 13 Jbeta using immunoSEQ multiplex PCR. One entry per CDR3 protein results from TCRdb running MiXCR on the immunoSEQ multiplex PCR reads. The profile shows some 150,000 distinct CDR3 sequences, about 94% of them singletons. This clonotype appeared a single time. Compared with germline, one end of the junction differs, possibly owing to a read error. Relapsing-remitting disease, either stable or active, was present in the treatment-naive patients who were the multiple sclerosis controls. The CDR3 has 13 amino acids. Germline CDR1 and CDR2: DFQATT and SNEGSKA (reference sequence).

This clonotype originated in a human donor with multiple sclerosis. The gene calls are TRBV20-1 and TRBJ2-1; possible D gene TRBD1, 6 bases. The sample consisted of CD8+ T cells from PBMCs. The CDR3: CSALATTGLVSGF. CDR3 bases: TGCAGTGCCCTTGCGACGACAGGTCTGGTTAGTGGGTTC.